This TCR beta chain was recorded in a study of blood T cell repertoires in COVID-19 (dated by TCRdb to about 2020). With respect to the entire study: Samples from collaborators originated in the United States, Italy and Spain and spanned both the acute and convalescent phases of COVID-19. The dataset comprised deeply sampled blood TCRbeta repertoires from subjects exposed to, actively infected with, or recovered from COVID-19. The repertoires were released in a freely available public database intended as a resource for research on the immune response to SARS-CoV-2. A de-identified subject ID, COVID-19 status, age in years and sex were almost always included in the sample metadata. Where available, HLA class I and class II types were taken from metadata supplied by the sample provider and were not determined by assay-based typing. The material from the prospective study consisted of cDNA or gDNA derived from T cells, B-cell-depleted T cells, or PBMCs. Samples were obtained from the ongoing ImmuneRACE study (first 160 participants) and from 950 to 1,500 subjects provided by 6 global collaborators.

In regard to this clone: This receptor's antigen is unknown. Per-nucleotide qualities are absent, and no much larger clonotype sits a single base away.

Here V drops 1 base and J drops 1 base, and the junction holds 2 bases not matched to any gene. Taken from cysteine to phenylalanine, the CDR3 has 15 residues. The only DNA kept is the CDR3, 45 bases in frame from the first base. Sequences MGHDK (CDR1) and SYGVNS (CDR2) are obtained from the germline V gene. In Seattle, one collaborating source enrolled patients while the infection was active and tracked those patients longitudinally over the course of disease. Collaborating institutions collected whole blood in K2EDTA tubes following their own protocols. For TCRbeta analysis, collaborators shipped samples as frozen whole blood, isolated PBMCs, or DNA extracted from either of those sample types. What the research found in general, with its limitations: The quantity of clinical and demographic metadata differed by source and by participant and was supplied without curation.

TCRbeta CDR3 regions were amplified from genomic DNA by means of the immunoSEQ Assay, a bias-controlled multiplex PCR. The authors' analysis ran thus. Within the assay, amplification of reference gene primers was used to estimate how many nucleated cells each sample contained. To quantify the absolute abundance of each unique TCRbeta CDR3 rearrangement, sequence reads were collapsed and filtered. Productive Simpson clonality was computed per sample as the square root of Simpson's diversity index over productive rearrangements. This immuneACCESS table, as held by TCRdb, lists in-frame sequences with V and J called but not all clones. Of the missing ones, under half trace to an unresolved V gene in checked studies; the others have no known cause. The V and J calls and clone size come from that table; D and trimming were worked out from the DNA. This sample is represented by roughly 340,000 clones; about nine tenths of them were singletons. About 6% of the sample goes to the ten largest clones.

The rearrangement joined TRBV25-1 to TRBJ2-7; 9 of the junction bases match TRBD1. This TCR was sampled from a woman in her forties or fifties with COVID-19, enrolled during active disease. Sequences were obtained from peripheral blood. The CDR3 region: CASSELGTGSYEQYF. The DNA is TGTGCCAGCAGTGAATTGGGGACAGGGTCCTACGAGCAGTACTTC.